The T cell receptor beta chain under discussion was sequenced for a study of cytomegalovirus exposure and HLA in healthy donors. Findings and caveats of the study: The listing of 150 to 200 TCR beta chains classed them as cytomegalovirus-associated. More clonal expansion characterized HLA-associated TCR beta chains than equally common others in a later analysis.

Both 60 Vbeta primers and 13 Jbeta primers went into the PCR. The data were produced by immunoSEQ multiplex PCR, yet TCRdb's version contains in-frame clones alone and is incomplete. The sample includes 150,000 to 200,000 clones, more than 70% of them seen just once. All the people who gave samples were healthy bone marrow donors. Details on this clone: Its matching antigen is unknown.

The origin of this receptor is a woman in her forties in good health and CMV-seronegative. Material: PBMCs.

CDR3 amino acids: CASSLGGLDYEQYF. CDR3 coding DNA: TGTGCCAGCAGCCTCGGAGGACTAGACTACGAGCAGTACTTC. This sequence joins TRBV11-3 and TRBJ2-7; 7 nucleotides line up with TRBD2. The CDR3 runs to 14 residues. The V gene end was trimmed by 5 bases and the J gene end by 3 bases; junction bases not matched to a gene: 7. Germline assignment: CDR1 SGHNT and CDR2 YENEEA. Full variable domain (remainder filled in from reference TRBV11-3 and TRBJ2-7): EAGVVQSPRYKIIEKKQPVAFWCNPISGHNTLYWYLQNLGQGPELLIRYENEEAVDDSQLPKDRFSAERLKGVDSTLKIQPAELGDSAVYLCASSLGGLDYEQYFGPGTRLTVT.